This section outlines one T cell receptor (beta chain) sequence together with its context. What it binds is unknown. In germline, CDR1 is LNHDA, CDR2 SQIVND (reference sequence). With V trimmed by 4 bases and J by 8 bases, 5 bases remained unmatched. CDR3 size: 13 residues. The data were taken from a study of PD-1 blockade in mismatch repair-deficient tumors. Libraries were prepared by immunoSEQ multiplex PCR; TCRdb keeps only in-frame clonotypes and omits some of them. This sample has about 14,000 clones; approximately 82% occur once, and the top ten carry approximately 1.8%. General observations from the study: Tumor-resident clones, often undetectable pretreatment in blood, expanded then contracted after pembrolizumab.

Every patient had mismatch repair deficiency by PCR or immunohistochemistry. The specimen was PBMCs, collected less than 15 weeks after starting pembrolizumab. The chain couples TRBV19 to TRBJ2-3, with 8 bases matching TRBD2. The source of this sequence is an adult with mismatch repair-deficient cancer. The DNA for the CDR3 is TGTGCCAGTAGTACAGCTAGCGGGTTTACGCAGTATTTT. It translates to CASSTASGFTQYF.